The text below deals with one TCR beta chain. What it binds is unknown. Sequenced by immunoSEQ multiplex PCR; TCRdb stores in-frame clones only, minus some. The sample yields 50,000 or so clones, 90% to 95% seen once. This sample was included in a study of OX40 agonist ivuxolimab in advanced cancers. Study context: Over 30% of patients had received prior checkpoint inhibitor therapy. General study points: In CD8+ T cells, expanded clones were on average more numerous than in CD4+. What antigens the expanded peripheral T cells recognized was never established. With doses of 0.1 to 3.0 mg/kg, CD4+ and CD8+ blood T cells had undergone clonal expansion by week 6.

With 5 bases clipped from V and 7 bases from J, the junction kept 7 bases outside the gene matches. Germline CDR1 reads SEHNR; CDR2 reads FQNEAQ (reference sequence). The CDR3 consists of 13 residues. The TCR originated in an adult with an advanced solid tumor such as melanoma, head and neck, liver or kidney cancer. The rearrangement uses TRBV7-9 and TRBJ2-7; 8 bases are a match to TRBD1. The sequencing here drew on CD4+ or CD8+ T cells sorted from blood, taken in a trial of the OX40 agonist ivuxolimab. CDR3 loop: CASSAGGAGEQYF. CDR3 DNA sequence: TGTGCCAGCAGCGCAGGGGGCGCGGGGGAGCAGTACTTC.